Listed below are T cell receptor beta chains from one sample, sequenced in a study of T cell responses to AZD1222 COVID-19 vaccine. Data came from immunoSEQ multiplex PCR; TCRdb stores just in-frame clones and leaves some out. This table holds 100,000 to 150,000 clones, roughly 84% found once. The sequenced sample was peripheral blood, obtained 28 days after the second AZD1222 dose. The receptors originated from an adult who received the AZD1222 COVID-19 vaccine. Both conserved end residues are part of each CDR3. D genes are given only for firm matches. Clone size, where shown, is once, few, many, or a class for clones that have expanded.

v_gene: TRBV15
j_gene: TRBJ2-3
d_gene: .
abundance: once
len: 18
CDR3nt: TGTGCCACCAGCAGAGACGGGATAGGGGGTATTGGCACAGATACGCAGTATTTT
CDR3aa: CATSRDGIGGIGTDTQYF

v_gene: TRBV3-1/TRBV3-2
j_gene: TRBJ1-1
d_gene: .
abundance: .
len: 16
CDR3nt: TGTGCCAGCAGCCAAGCTATCCACGCCGGGGGCACTGAAGCTTTCTTT
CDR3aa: CASSQAIHAGGTEAFF

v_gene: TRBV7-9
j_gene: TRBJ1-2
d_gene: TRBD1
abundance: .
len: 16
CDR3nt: TGTGCCAGCAGCCTAGACAGGGCCTCCCTAGGCTATGGCTACACCTTC
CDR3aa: CASSLDRASLGYGYTF

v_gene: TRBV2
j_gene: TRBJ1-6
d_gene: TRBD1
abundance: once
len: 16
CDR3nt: TGTGCCAGCATTTCCCAGGGGGGGGTATCCGTGGGACCCCTCCACTTT
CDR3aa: CASISQGGVSVGPLHF

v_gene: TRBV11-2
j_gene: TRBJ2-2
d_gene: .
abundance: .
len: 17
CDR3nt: TGTGCCAGCAGCTTAAGTTCGGGCAGGCGGAACACCGGGGAGCTGTTTTTT
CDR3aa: CASSLSSGRRNTGELFF

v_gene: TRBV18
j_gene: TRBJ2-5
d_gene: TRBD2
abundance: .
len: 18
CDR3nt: TGTGCCAGCTCACCACGGCCTAAATTAGCGGGGGGACAAGAGACCCAGTACTTC
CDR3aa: CASSPRPKLAGGQETQYF

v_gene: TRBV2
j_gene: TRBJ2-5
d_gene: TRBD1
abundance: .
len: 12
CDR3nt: TGTGCCAGCAACCTACAGGGGGAGACCCAGTACTTC
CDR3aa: CASNLQGETQYF

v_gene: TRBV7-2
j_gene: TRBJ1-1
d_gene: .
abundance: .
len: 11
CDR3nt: TGTGCCAGCAAAAAGGGCAACGAAGCTTTCTTT
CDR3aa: CASKKGNEAFF

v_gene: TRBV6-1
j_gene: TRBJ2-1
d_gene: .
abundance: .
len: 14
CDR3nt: TGTGCCAGCAGTGAAGTCCGAACAGGGTATGAGCAGTTCTTC
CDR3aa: CASSEVRTGYEQFF

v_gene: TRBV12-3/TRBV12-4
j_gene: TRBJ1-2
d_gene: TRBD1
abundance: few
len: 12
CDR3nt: TGTGCCAGCAGGGGACAGGGTCGTGGCTACACCTTC
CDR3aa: CASRGQGRGYTF

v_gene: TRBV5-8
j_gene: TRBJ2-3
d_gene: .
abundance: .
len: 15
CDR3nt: TGTGCCAGCAGCTCCCCGAGACCTCTGACAGATACGCAGTATTTT
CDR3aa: CASSSPRPLTDTQYF

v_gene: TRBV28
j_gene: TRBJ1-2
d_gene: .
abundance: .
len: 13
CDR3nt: TGTGCCAGCACCTCTCACACTAACTATGGCTACACCTTC
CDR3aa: CASTSHTNYGYTF

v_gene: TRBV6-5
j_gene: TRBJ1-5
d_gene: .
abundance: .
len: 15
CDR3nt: TGTGCCAGCAGTTACACTCGGGCAGTTAATCAGCCCCAGCATTTT
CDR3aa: CASSYTRAVNQPQHF

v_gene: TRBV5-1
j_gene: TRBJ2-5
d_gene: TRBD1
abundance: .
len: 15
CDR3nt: TGCGCCAGCAGCCCGACAGGGGCCGGAGTTGAGACCCAGTACTTC
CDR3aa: CASSPTGAGVETQYF

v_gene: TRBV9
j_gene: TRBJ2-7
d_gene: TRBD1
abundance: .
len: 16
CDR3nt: TGTGCCAGCAGCGTAGCCGGGACAGGGGGCTCCTACGAGCAGTACTTC
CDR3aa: CASSVAGTGGSYEQYF

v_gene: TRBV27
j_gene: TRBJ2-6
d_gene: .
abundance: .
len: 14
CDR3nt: TGTGCCACCAAGGGGGTAACTGGGGCCAACGTCCTGACTTTC
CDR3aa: CATKGVTGANVLTF

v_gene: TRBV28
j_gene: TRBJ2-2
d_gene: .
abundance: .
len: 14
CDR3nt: TGTGCCAGCAGTTCCCCGGGGGACACCGGGGAGCTGTTTTTT
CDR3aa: CASSSPGDTGELFF

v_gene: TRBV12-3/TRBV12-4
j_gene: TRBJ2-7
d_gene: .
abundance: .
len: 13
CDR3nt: TGTGCCAGCAGCCAAGGACAGACCTACGAGCAGTACTTC
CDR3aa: CASSQGQTYEQYF